The present TCR beta chain was sequenced within a study of CD8 T cells in ankylosing spondylitis. Germline loops: CDR1 SNHLY, CDR2 FYNNEI. This CDR3 comprises 14 residues. The V end was cut by 7 bases, the J end by 2 bases, with 15 bases between. Study results and limitations: Disease-linked clones were found to be CD8+ and relatively rare in peripheral blood. Reportedly, matched ankylosing spondylitis synovial fluid was significantly enriched for disease-linked clones. Previous work reported some of these motif variants in the synovial fluid and blood of reactive arthritis.

This clonotype was detected only a few times. Its antigen is still unknown. By quantitative 5'-RACE with molecular barcodes, the TCR beta libraries were made. TCRdb itself ran the 5' RACE reads through MiXCR, one entry per CDR3 protein. The table lists 300,000 to 400,000 distinct CDR3 sequences, about 14% of them singletons. Sequencing used blood, either unsorted or a sorted T cell fraction (not recorded which). The clonotype was recovered from a male donor with ankylosing spondylitis or in good health (not recorded which). V is TRBV2 and J is TRBJ2-7; TRBD1 might be the D (6 bases). Here the CDR3 DNA reads TGTGCCAGCAAAACAGGGAAAGGGGCCTACGAGCAGTACTTC. Translating it yields CASKTGKGAYEQYF.